This T cell receptor (beta chain) was sequenced during a study of T-cell memory formation after mild COVID-19. Study-wide background: Largely donor-specific TCR clusters were found. Findings and limits, study-wide: Balance between CD4 and CD8 was seen in clones contracting day 15 to 85, and a CD4+ lean was seen in later expanders.

This CDR3 comprises 15 residues. Germline lookup yields CDR1 SNHLY and CDR2 FYNNEI. The V and J ends lost 6 bases and 5 bases, in that order; junction bases with no gene match: 8. This clonotype was picked up a small number of times. Its antigen is still unknown. In TCRdb, the 5' RACE reads were re-called with MiXCR into one record per CDR3 protein. The table shows fewer than 200,000 distinct CDR3 sequences, with about 18% occurring only once. The chain uses TRBV2 and TRBJ2-1; TRBD1 matches 9 bases. Sample: PBMCs or a T cell subset sorted from them (not recorded which). The clonotype comes from a man aged 18 to 29 who had mild COVID-19 (a few samples of this study predate the infection). Cell type and time point are not known. The CDR3 loop is CASRPRDRAHNEQFF. The CDR3 bases are TGTGCCAGCAGACCCCGGGACAGGGCACACAATGAGCAGTTCTTC.